These 20 T cell receptor beta chains were sequenced from one sample in a study of response to subunit inactivated influenza vaccine. One entry per CDR3 protein, called by TCRdb with MiXCR from the RT-PCR reads. The sample consists of about 570,000 distinct CDR3 sequences, 11% of them appearing once. Separately, the same data were catalogued under a study of T cells expressing NK-cell markers. From that paper: Generation of TCR beta cDNA was performed by 5'RACE template switching incorporating UMIs.

Sequences were derived from PBMCs from blood, sampled on the day of vaccination. The origin of the receptors is a man aged 45-60 years who received an inactivated influenza vaccine.

The genes are TRBV25-1 and TRBJ1-6; 7 nucleotides align to TRBD1. The CDR3 spans 14 residues. Germline V CDR1 and CDR2: MGHDK, SYGVNS. J lost 7 bases, V lost 6 bases, and 6 bases had no gene match. DNA of the CDR3: TGTGCCAGCAGATTGGGACAGCTAAATTCACCCCTCCACTTT. Translated, it gives CASRLGQLNSPLHF.

The V gene is TRBV7-2, the J gene TRBJ2-2; the match to TRBD2 covers 8 bases. The CDR3 runs 16 residues. The germline gives CDR1 SGHTA, CDR2 FQGNSA. J was trimmed by 2 bases and V by 5 bases; bases with no gene match: 7. Here the CDR3 DNA reads TGTGCCAGCAGCGGTAGCGGGATGGCTAACACCGGGGAGCTGTTTTTT. This sequence encodes CASSGSGMANTGELFF.

This chain connects TRBV5-1 to TRBJ2-3, with 7 positions matching TRBD1. The germline CDR1 and CDR2 sequences are SGHRS and YFSETQ. Trimming removed 4 bases from V and 4 bases from J; junction bases left unmatched: 12. The CDR3 length is 16 residues. The CDR3 reads CASSPAGQGVSDTQYF. CDR3 DNA: TGCGCCAGCAGCCCGGCAGGGCAGGGGGTCTCAGATACGCAGTATTTT. Using reference TRBV5-1 and TRBJ2-3 for the parts outside the CDR3, the full variable domain is KAGVTQTPRYLIKTRGQQVTLSCSPISGHRSVSWYQQTPGQGLQFLFEYFSETQRNKGNFPGRFSGRQFSNSRSEMNVSTLELGDSALYLCASSPAGQGVSDTQYFGPGTRLTVL.

V usage is TRBV7-2 and J usage is TRBJ2-3; tentative D call: TRBD1 (6 bases). V lost 5 bases and J 0 bases, leaving 12 bases between the germline ends. The CDR3 loop spans 15 amino acids. Looked up from germline, CDR1 is SGHTA and CDR2 is FQGNSA. The CDR3, as DNA: TGTGCCAGCAGCCACCCGGACAGTAGCACAGATACGCAGTATTTT. It encodes CASSHPDSSTDTQYF.

The V call is TRBV9, the J call TRBJ2-5; D not certain. The CDR3 length is 14 residues. Per the germline V gene, CDR1 is SGDLS and CDR2 is YYNGEE. Trimming shortened V by 2 bases and J by 2 bases, and 10 bases separated the two germline ends. The CDR3 reads CASSVSLEQETQYF. CDR3 nucleotides: TGTGCCAGCAGCGTCTCGCTGGAGCAAGAGACCCAGTACTTC.

This clonotype occurred a few times. The chain carries TRBV18 and TRBJ2-7; D is undetermined. CDR1 is KGHSH, CDR2 LQKENI, per germline. The CDR3 length is 13 residues. V was cut by 2 bases and J by 6 bases, with 11 bases left in between. The CDR3 loop reads CASSPKLDGEQYF. In nucleotides, the CDR3 is TGTGCCAGCTCACCAAAATTGGATGGCGAGCAGTACTTC.

This clonotype was seen more than once but under ten times. The chain is built from TRBV29-1 and TRBJ2-7; D unclear. Germline V gives CDR1 SQVTM, CDR2 ANQGSEA. This CDR3 is 11 amino acids long. V shed 6 bases and J shed 1 base, with 7 bases lying between them. CDR3 nucleotide sequence: TGCAGCGTCGTAGAGTCCTACGAGCAGTACTTC. Amino acids: CSVVESYEQYF.

This clonotype has more than one count but fewer than ten. The V call is TRBV6-2 or TRBV6-3, the J call TRBJ2-3; 10 positions agree with TRBD2. Germline V gene lookup returns CDR1 MNHEY and CDR2 SVGEGT. With V trimmed by 2 bases and J by 5 bases, 4 bases remained unmatched. The CDR3 consists of 15 residues. DNA for the CDR3: TGTGCCAGCAGTTACGAGCTAGCGGGGGAAGATACGCAGTATTTT. It yields the protein CASSYELAGEDTQYF.

Only a few counts were recorded for this clonotype. This chain joins TRBV6-5 and TRBJ2-7; D is perhaps TRBD1 (5 bases). The CDR3 is 16 amino acids. Germline CDR1 reads MNHEY; CDR2 reads SVGAGI. V lost 0 bases and J 0 bases, leaving 12 bases between the germline ends. The CDR3 here is CASSYSQGRSSYEQYF. As DNA, the CDR3 is TGTGCCAGCAGTTACTCCCAGGGCCGAAGCTCCTACGAGCAGTACTTC.

This clonotype came up a few times. The chain couples TRBV4-2 to TRBJ1-1; no reliable D call. CDR3 length equals 14 residues. V was cut by 0 bases and J by 6 bases, with 11 bases left in between. Germline V gene sequence: CDR1 LGHNA, CDR2 YNFKEQ. The CDR3: CASSQDTVDAEAFF. CDR3 nucleotide sequence: TGTGCCAGCAGCCAAGATACAGTCGACGCTGAAGCTTTCTTT.

This clonotype was counted between two and nine times. The chain links TRBV5-1 to TRBJ1-2, with TRBD1 identical over 7 bases. The CDR3 loop spans 15 amino acids. In germline, CDR1 is SGHRS, CDR2 YFSETQ. V dropped 0 bases and J dropped 4; count of bases not matched to a gene: 6. The CDR3 here is CASSLATGTAYGYTF. CDR3 coding DNA: TGCGCCAGCAGCTTGGCCACCGGGACAGCCTATGGCTACACCTTC.

The genes are TRBV6-1 and TRBJ2-1; TRBD1 matches at 8 bases. Germline V gene data show CDR1 as MNHNS and CDR2 as SASEGT. After removal of 5 bases from V and 9 bases from J, the junction contained 12 bases not matched to a gene. CDR3 length equals 15 residues. CDR3 amino acids: CASSHPTGATAEQFF. The DNA of the CDR3 is TGTGCCAGCAGTCATCCGACAGGGGCCACGGCTGAGCAGTTCTTC.

This sequence joins TRBV20-1 and TRBJ2-4, with D possibly being TRBD2 (5 bases). Germline CDR1 and CDR2: DFQATT and SNEGSKA (reference sequence). This CDR3 is 13 amino acids long. Trimming left V 3 bases short and J 8 bases short, with 14 bases between. The CDR3 nucleotides read TGCAGTGCTAGCCGGGATCAGTGGGACATTCAGTACTTC. Its translation is CSASRDQWDIQYF.

The chain carries TRBV11-2 and TRBJ1-4; unclear D gene. Germline V CDR1 and CDR2: SGHAT, FQNNGV. Trimming shortened V by 5 bases and J by 5 bases, and 21 bases separated the two germline ends. This CDR3 has 17 amino acids. CDR3 in DNA: TGTGCCAGCAGCCGACTCGGCGGAGGAAATAAGAATGAAAAACTGTTTTTT. The encoded protein is CASSRLGGGNKNEKLFF.

This clonotype came up a few times. The J gene is TRBJ2-5, the V gene TRBV7-2; perhaps TRBD1 as D (5 bases). V lost 1 base and J 11 bases, leaving 8 bases between the germline ends. This CDR3 spans 11 amino acids. Germline lookup yields CDR1 SGHTA and CDR2 FQGNSA. This CDR3 reads CASSLGGRQYF. As DNA, the CDR3 is TGTGCCAGCAGCTTAGGGGGCCGGCAGTACTTC.

The chain has TRBV13 and TRBJ1-5; D is ambiguous. This CDR3 spans 15 amino acids. V was pared by 0 bases and J by 3 bases, with 9 bases between. The germline V gene has CDR1 PRHDT and CDR2 FYEKMQ (reference sequence). Here the CDR3 DNA reads TGTGCCAGCAGCTTAGGCCGTCGGAACAATCAGCCCCAGCATTTT. Translated, it gives CASSLGRRNNQPQHF. Full variable domain (outside the CDR3, taken from reference TRBV13 and TRBJ1-5): AAGVIQSPRHLIKEKRETATLKCYPIPRHDTVYWYQQGPGQDPQFLISFYEKMQSDKGSIPDRFSAQQFSDYHSELNMSSLELGDSALYFCASSLGRRNNQPQHFGDGTRLSIL.

This clonotype was observed many times. This chain uses TRBV12-3 or TRBV12-4 with TRBJ2-1, with TRBD2 identical over 10 bases. The CDR3 loop spans 15 amino acids. J lost 7 bases, V lost 1 base, and 4 bases had no gene match. Written as DNA, the CDR3 is TGTGCCAGCAGTTTAGGAGCGGGAGGGGTGAATGAGCAGTTCTTC. This encodes CASSLGAGGVNEQFF.

This clonotype was seen repeatedly, ten times or more. The chain employs TRBV7-3 and TRBJ2-2; 7 nucleotides match TRBD1. J gave up 4 bases and V 1 base, and 6 bases lay outside the gene matches. Germline V lookup: CDR1 SGHTA, CDR2 FQGTGA. The CDR3 loop spans 16 amino acids. Here the CDR3 reads CASSLRTGRSTGELFF. DNA for the CDR3: TGTGCCAGCAGCTTAAGGACAGGCCGTTCCACCGGGGAGCTGTTTTTT.

There are a few counts of this clonotype. This chain connects TRBV24-1 to TRBJ2-7, with 8 bases identical to TRBD1. The CDR3 is 12 residues long. V lost 7 bases to trimming and J lost 3 bases; unmatched junction nucleotides: 1. Germline assignment: CDR1 KGHDR and CDR2 SFDVKD. This CDR3 reads CATRGQGYEQYF. CDR3 in DNA: TGTGCCACCAGAGGACAGGGCTACGAGCAGTACTTC.

This clonotype has a handful of counts. The chain combines TRBV20-1 with TRBJ2-7; 12 bases are shared with TRBD2. The CDR3 spans 14 residues. V trimming: 5 bases; J trimming: 5 bases; junction bases outside the gene matches: 7. Per germline, CDR1 DFQATT and CDR2 SNEGSKA (reference sequence). This CDR3 is CSALPGTSGHEQYF. The CDR3 bases are TGCAGTGCTCTACCCGGGACTAGCGGGCACGAGCAGTACTTC.